The 6 T cell receptor beta chains given below trace back to one sample, sequenced in a study of early T cells in non-severe SARS-CoV-2 infection. TCRdb reprocessed the 5' RACE reads with MiXCR, giving one entry per CDR3 protein. The data contain tens of thousands of distinct CDR3 sequences, 7% to 8% of them singletons. Sequencing used whole blood. The source is an adult who was a healthcare worker with PCR-confirmed SARS-CoV-2 infection or an uninfected control (not recorded which).

This clonotype was recorded at least ten times. CDR3 region: CASRSSGPVLYNEQFF. CDR3 DNA sequence: TGTGCCAGCAGATCCAGTGGGCCGGTCCTTTACAATGAGCAGTTCTTC. The V and J genes are TRBV11-1 and TRBJ2-1; D uncertain. Germline V gene sequence: CDR1 SGHAT, CDR2 FQDESV (reference sequence). V lost 6 bases to trimming and J lost 4 bases, with 19 bases between them. There are 16 residues in the CDR3.

This clonotype was recorded a few times. The V and J genes are TRBV18 and TRBJ1-3; 7 nucleotides match TRBD1. Germline CDR1 is KGHSH and CDR2 is LQKENI. The CDR3 contains 18 residues. The junction had 12 bases not matched to a gene; V was cut back by 3 bases and J by 1 base. In DNA form, the CDR3 reads TGTGCCAGCTCACCCCTGGTACAGGGGAAGATATCTGGAAACACCATATATTTT. This codes for CASSPLVQGKISGNTIYF.

This clonotype showed up many times. The CDR3 DNA reads as TGCAGTGCTAGGAAGGGGGCTGGCGAGCAGTACTTC. It translates to CSARKGAGEQYF. The chain carries TRBV20-1 and TRBJ2-7, with TRBD1 matching 7 bases. The CDR3 spans 12 residues. V shed 3 bases and J 6 bases; nucleotides not matched to a gene: 5. Germline CDR1 and CDR2: DFQATT and SNEGSKA (reference sequence).

This clonotype was detected ten times or more. Germline and junction disagree at one end, which may indicate a read error. The V gene is TRBV12-3 or TRBV12-4, the J gene TRBJ2-3; 11 bases line up with TRBD2. CDR3 size: 19 residues. This chain's CDR3 is CASSFGLAGGGASTDTQYF. The CDR3 bases are TGTGCCAGCAGTTTTGGTCTAGCGGGAGGTGGAGCTAGCACAGATACACAGTATTTT.

This clonotype was seen at least ten times. The rearrangement joins TRBV29-1 to TRBJ1-2, with TRBD1 matching 10 bases. This CDR3 spans 13 amino acids. CDR1 is SQVTM and CDR2 is ANQGSEA in the germline V gene. J was trimmed by 6 bases and V by 7 bases; bases with no gene match: 8. The CDR3: CSAPTGGTDGYTF. DNA for the CDR3: TGCAGCGCTCCGACAGGGGGCACCGATGGCTACACCTTC.

There are many counts of this clonotype. The rearrangement joins TRBV20-1 to TRBJ2-1; 7 bases are a match to TRBD2. The V gene end was trimmed by 3 bases and the J gene end by 8 bases; junction bases not matched to a gene: 25. Germline V CDR1 and CDR2: DFQATT, SNEGSKA (reference sequence). The CDR3 extends over 19 amino acids. The DNA of the CDR3 is TGCAGTGCTAGGGTAGCCCCAGGGTTTGATGCTAGCGGATTGGATGAGCAGTTCTTC. Protein product: CSARVAPGFDASGLDEQFF.